These T cell receptor beta chains were read from a single sample in a study of Graves' ophthalmopathy and Graves' hyperthyroidism. Each CDR3 protein is one row after TCRdb ran MiXCR on the multiplex PCR reads. The table has about 700,000 distinct CDR3 sequences, roughly 40% seen once. Specimen: peripheral blood. These receptors came from an adult man with Graves' ophthalmopathy. Both conserved end residues are part of each CDR3. Each record gives: CDR3 length, V gene, D gene, J gene, clone size, CDR3 protein, CDR3 DNA. D genes are given only for firm matches. The size entry is marked missing in some rows and otherwise reads once, few, many or a size class.

length: 15; V: TRBV19; D: NA; J: TRBJ1-4; size: NA; CDR3: CASSIGGTFNEKLFF; DNA: TGTGCCAGTAGTATTGGAGGGACCTTTAATGAAAAACTGTTTTTT
length: 19; V: TRBV11-1; D: TRBD1; J: TRBJ1-6; size: NA; CDR3: CASSTHGQGNCSYNSPLHF; DNA: TGTGCCAGCAGCACTCATGGACAGGGTAATTGCTCCTATAATTCACCCCTCCACTTT
length: 15; V: TRBV15; D: NA; J: TRBJ2-7; size: many; CDR3: CATSTDPGLPHEQYF; DNA: TGTGCCACCAGCACAGACCCGGGACTTCCCCACGAGCAGTACTTC
length: 18; V: TRBV7-2; D: TRBD1; J: TRBJ2-5; size: NA; CDR3: CASSLSGPVGQGKETQYF; DNA: TGTGCCAGCAGCCTCTCAGGTCCCGTTGGACAGGGTAAAGAGACCCAGTACTTC
length: 12; V: TRBV2; D: NA; J: TRBJ2-7; size: many; CDR3: CASSDDGYEQYF; DNA: TGTGCCAGCAGTGACGACGGCTACGAGCAGTACTTC
length: 18; V: TRBV7-9; D: NA; J: TRBJ1-3; size: NA; CDR3: CASSRYVFGQSSGNTIYF; DNA: TGTGCCAGCAGCCGATATGTATTCGGACAGAGCTCTGGAAACACCATATATTTT
length: 14; V: TRBV7-8; D: NA; J: TRBJ1-2; size: NA; CDR3: CASSFQGGAYGYTF; DNA: TGTGCCAGCAGCTTCCAAGGAGGCGCTTATGGCTACACCTTC
length: 13; V: TRBV29-1; D: NA; J: TRBJ1-1; size: NA; CDR3: CSVERGIGTEAFF; DNA: TGCAGCGTTGAAAGGGGGATCGGCACTGAAGCTTTCTTT
length: 15; V: TRBV10-3; D: NA; J: TRBJ1-4; size: NA; CDR3: CAIGESKGINEKLFF; DNA: TGTGCCATCGGTGAGTCGAAGGGCATTAATGAAAAACTGTTTTTT
length: 14; V: TRBV2; D: NA; J: TRBJ2-7; size: many; CDR3: CASSRLARSYEQYF; DNA: TGTGCCAGCAGTCGGTTGGCCAGATCCTACGAGCAGTACTTC
length: 12; V: TRBV29-1; D: TRBD1; J: TRBJ1-6; size: many; CDR3: CSVGTGDSPLHF; DNA: TGCAGCGTTGGGACAGGGGATTCACCCCTCCACTTT
length: 11; V: TRBV12-3/TRBV12-4; D: NA; J: TRBJ1-1; size: NA; CDR3: CASSLGVKAFF; DNA: TGTGCCAGCAGTTTAGGAGTTAAAGCTTTCTTT
length: 13; V: TRBV10-3; D: NA; J: TRBJ2-7; size: NA; CDR3: CASSYGLTYEQYF; DNA: TGTGCCAGCAGTTATGGGTTAACCTACGAGCAGTACTTC
length: 14; V: TRBV5-6; D: NA; J: TRBJ1-2; size: few; CDR3: CASRRRDGDYGYTF; DNA: TGTGCCAGCAGGAGGCGGGACGGCGACTATGGCTACACCTTC
length: 15; V: TRBV5-5; D: TRBD1; J: TRBJ2-5; size: NA; CDR3: CASSLAGTGVKTQYF; DNA: TGTGCCAGCAGCTTGGCCGGGACAGGGGTCAAGACCCAGTACTTC
length: 18; V: TRBV25-1; D: TRBD1; J: TRBJ1-3; size: NA; CDR3: CASSIAKGAPGSGNTIYF; DNA: TGTGCCAGTAGTATAGCCAAGGGGGCGCCAGGCTCTGGAAACACCATATATTTT
length: 12; V: TRBV29-1; D: TRBD1; J: TRBJ2-5; size: NA; CDR3: CSLRGPRETQYF; DNA: TGCAGCTTGAGGGGGCCGAGGGAGACCCAGTACTTC
length: 13; V: TRBV7-6; D: NA; J: TRBJ1-2; size: NA; CDR3: CASSLGPQGGYTF; DNA: TGTGCCAGCAGCTTAGGCCCTCAGGGGGGCTACACCTTC
length: 13; V: TRBV12-5; D: NA; J: TRBJ1-2; size: NA; CDR3: CASGLQTDYGYTF; DNA: TGTGCTAGTGGTTTACAGACAGATTATGGCTACACCTTC
length: 14; V: TRBV5-4; D: NA; J: TRBJ2-2; size: few; CDR3: CASSAVRDTGELFF; DNA: TGTGCCAGCAGTGCGGTTCGGGACACCGGGGAGCTGTTTTTT
length: 11; V: TRBV20-1; D: NA; J: TRBJ2-3; size: NA; CDR3: CSARTSDTQYF; DNA: TGCAGTGCGAGGACATCAGATACGCAGTATTTT
length: 12; V: TRBV5-8; D: NA; J: TRBJ1-6; size: many; CDR3: CASSLHRDRLHF; DNA: TGTGCCAGCAGCCTCCATAGGGACCGACTCCACTTT
length: 13; V: TRBV20-1; D: NA; J: TRBJ1-4; size: NA; CDR3: CSAGVKANEKLFF; DNA: TGCAGTGCTGGGGTCAAGGCGAATGAAAAACTGTTTTTT
length: 16; V: TRBV7-9; D: NA; J: TRBJ2-6; size: NA; CDR3: CASSLERAGGANVPTF; DNA: TGTGCCAGCAGCTTGGAGAGGGCGGGTGGGGCCAACGTCCCGACTTTC
length: 14; V: TRBV10-3; D: NA; J: TRBJ2-7; size: few; CDR3: CASGRGYSPYEQYF; DNA: TGTGCCAGCGGGCGGGGTTATTCTCCCTACGAGCAGTACTTC
length: 11; V: TRBV2; D: NA; J: TRBJ2-7; size: many; CDR3: CASLQASEQYF; DNA: TGTGCCAGCCTCCAAGCGTCCGAGCAGTACTTC
length: 15; V: TRBV7-9; D: NA; J: TRBJ1-2; size: NA; CDR3: CASGSYVGANYGYTF; DNA: TGTGCCAGCGGCTCCTATGTGGGGGCAAACTATGGCTACACCTTC
length: 15; V: TRBV5-1; D: TRBD1; J: TRBJ2-7; size: NA; CDR3: CASSLAGTGSPEQYF; DNA: TGCGCCAGCAGCTTGGCCGGGACAGGGTCTCCCGAGCAGTACTTC
length: 14; V: TRBV14; D: NA; J: TRBJ1-1; size: few; CDR3: CASSLHGGGSEAFF; DNA: TGTGCCAGCAGCCTCCATGGGGGGGGCTCTGAAGCTTTCTTT
length: 14; V: TRBV2; D: NA; J: TRBJ1-5; size: once; CDR3: CASSRDPLLRPQHF; DNA: TGTGCCAGCAGTAGGGACCCGCTGCTGAGGCCCCAGCATTTT
length: 15; V: TRBV12-3/TRBV12-4; D: NA; J: TRBJ1-4; size: NA; CDR3: CASSTTYGTNEKLFF; DNA: TGTGCCAGCAGTACGACATACGGGACTAATGAAAAACTGTTTTTT
length: 14; V: TRBV7-9; D: NA; J: TRBJ2-7; size: NA; CDR3: CASSRDTDSYEQYF; DNA: TGTGCCAGCAGCCGGGACACGGACTCCTACGAGCAGTACTTC
length: 11; V: TRBV9; D: NA; J: TRBJ2-5; size: many; CDR3: CASSVDETQYF; DNA: TGTGCCAGCAGCGTAGATGAGACCCAGTACTTC
length: 12; V: TRBV25-1; D: NA; J: TRBJ2-6; size: NA; CDR3: CASIESGRVEAF; DNA: TGTGCCAGCATCGAGTCGGGACGGGTGGAAGCTTTC
length: 12; V: TRBV20-1; D: NA; J: TRBJ1-2; size: NA; CDR3: CSAKGGNYGYTF; DNA: TGCAGTGCCAAGGGGGGGAACTATGGCTACACCTTC
length: 13; V: TRBV25-1; D: TRBD1; J: TRBJ1-4; size: NA; CDR3: CASEGQFNEKLFF; DNA: TGTGCCAGCGAGGGACAGTTTAACGAAAAACTGTTTTTT
length: 14; V: TRBV29-1; D: NA; J: TRBJ2-7; size: few; CDR3: CSVVGAGAIYEQYF; DNA: TGCAGCGTTGTGGGGGCAGGGGCTATTTACGAGCAGTACTTC
length: 14; V: TRBV20-1; D: NA; J: TRBJ2-2; size: few; CDR3: CSAVEGALAGELFF; DNA: TGCAGTGCGGTGGAGGGGGCGCTGGCCGGGGAGCTGTTTTTT
length: 14; V: TRBV25-1; D: NA; J: TRBJ1-4; size: NA; CDR3: CASSEDLTGEELFF; DNA: TGTGCCAGCAGTGAAGATCTGACGGGGGAAGAACTGTTTTTT
length: 16; V: TRBV19; D: NA; J: TRBJ1-2; size: few; CDR3: CASSISTGTLGYGYTF; DNA: TGTGCCAGTAGTATTTCGACCGGGACACTGGGGTATGGCTACACCTTC
length: 14; V: TRBV29-1; D: NA; J: TRBJ2-7; size: NA; CDR3: CSVEGGEQTYEQYF; DNA: TGCAGCGTTGAAGGAGGGGAACAGACCTACGAGCAGTACTTC